The 26 T cell receptor beta chains listed next were all sequenced from one sample in a study of OX40 agonist ivuxolimab in advanced cancers. Library generation was performed with the immunoSEQ multiplex PCR assay. Entries here come from immuneACCESS through TCRdb and include only in-frame sequences with V and J called. Some clones fail to appear in such tables; in the studies checked, an unresolved V gene covers under half of the shortfall, and the cause of the remainder is unknown. The sample table lists under 100,000 clones, 91% of them with a count of one. The ten largest clones represent 2.6% of the sample. The sequenced sample was CD4+ or CD8+ T cells sorted from blood, obtained in a trial of the OX40 agonist ivuxolimab. The origin of the receptors is an adult with an advanced solid tumor such as melanoma, head and neck, liver or kidney cancer.

The chain combines TRBV6-5 with TRBJ1-1; 8 positions agree with TRBD1. The CDR3 length is 14 residues. The V segment lost 6 bases and the J segment 4 bases; nucleotides outside the gene matches: 7. CDR1 is MNHEY and CDR2 is SVGAGI in the germline V gene. CDR3 loop: CASSPDRVGTEAFF. Written as DNA, the CDR3 is TGTGCCAGCAGCCCGGACAGGGTGGGCACTGAAGCTTTCTTT.

This clone occurred many times. The chain has TRBV16 and TRBJ1-1; the D is unclear. V was shortened by 1 base and J by 1 base, with 7 bases between the two germline ends. This CDR3 is 14 amino acids long. Germline CDR1 and CDR2: KGHSY and FQNENV. This CDR3 is CASSQFGENTEAFF. The DNA for the CDR3 is TGTGCCAGCAGCCAATTTGGGGAGAACACTGAAGCTTTCTTT.

The chain joins TRBV18 to TRBJ2-5; D is ambiguous. Deletions cut 0 bases from V and 6 bases from J, with 11 bases between. The CDR3 length is 14 residues. The V gene's germline CDR1 is KGHSH and CDR2 LQKENI. For the CDR3, the DNA is TGTGCCAGCTCACCACCGGACGTCGGAAAGACCCAGTACTTC. This gives the protein CASSPPDVGKTQYF.

The V and J genes are TRBV5-1 and TRBJ2-5, with 9 bases fitting TRBD1. The CDR3 spans 16 residues. Germline V lookup: CDR1 SGHRS, CDR2 YFSETQ. V dropped 4 bases and J dropped 5; count of bases not matched to a gene: 12. CDR3 DNA sequence: TGCGCCAGCAGCCTTACCGGGACAGGGCTCTCGGAGACCCAGTACTTC. It is translated as CASSLTGTGLSETQYF.

V and J are TRBV19 and TRBJ2-1; 7 nucleotides match TRBD2. Germline values: CDR1 LNHDA, CDR2 SQIVND (reference sequence). V was pared by 5 bases and J by 12 bases, with 10 bases of the junction left unmatched. There are 13 residues in the CDR3. The CDR3 DNA is TGTGCCAGTAGTCAGCGGGGCTCCAGAAGGCAGTTCTTC. Translation gives CASSQRGSRRQFF.

V is TRBV18 and J is TRBJ1-1; D uncertain. The CDR3 runs to 14 residues. V lost 2 bases, J lost 1 base, and 8 bases lay in between. From germline, CDR1 is KGHSH and CDR2 LQKENI. The CDR3 nucleotides are TGTGCCAGCTCACCAAAGCGGGGGAACACTGAAGCTTTCTTT. The encoded protein is CASSPKRGNTEAFF. The full variable domain, rest sourced from reference TRBV18 and TRBJ1-1, is NAGVMQNPRHLVRRRGQEARLRCSPMKGHSHVYWYRQLPEEGLKFMVYLQKENIIDESGMPKERFSAEFPKEGPSILRIQQVVRGDSAAYFCASSPKRGNTEAFFGQGTRLTVV.

The rearrangement links TRBV2 to TRBJ2-5, with TRBD1 identical over 12 bases. The CDR3 sequence is 16 residues long. Germline values: CDR1 SNHLY, CDR2 FYNNEI. The ends lost 6 bases at V and 7 bases at J; junction bases unmatched: 12. Written as DNA, the CDR3 is TGTGCCAGCAGCCAAGCCGGGACAGGGGGCTCTGTGACCCAGTACTTC. Its protein product is CASSQAGTGGSVTQYF.

The chain uses TRBV6-5 and TRBJ1-2, with D hard to call. Germline CDR1 MNHEY, CDR2 SVGAGI. The CDR3 length is 13 residues. Trimming removed 5 bases at V and 4 bases at J, with 11 bases between. The CDR3 DNA follows: TGTGCCAGCAGTACAACGGGGTCCTATGGCTACACCTTC. This encodes CASSTTGSYGYTF.

J is TRBJ1-1 and V is TRBV27, with TRBD1 matching over 7 bases. The CDR3 extends over 15 amino acids. Trimming removed 7 bases from V and 4 bases from J; junction bases left unmatched: 12. The germline CDR1 and CDR2 sequences are MNHEY and SMNVEV (reference sequence). The DNA for the CDR3 is TGTGCCAGCACTACTATGGACAGGTCGGGCACTGAAGCTTTCTTT. The encoded protein is CASTTMDRSGTEAFF.

This chain joins TRBV5-1 and TRBJ2-1; 7 bases line up with TRBD2. The CDR3 runs to 15 residues. Germline V gives CDR1 SGHRS, CDR2 YFSETQ. J gave up 4 bases and V 2 bases, and 6 bases lay outside the gene matches. The CDR3 DNA follows: TGCGCCAGCAGCTTTTTAGCGGGCCAATACAATGAGCAGTTCTTC. It is translated as CASSFLAGQYNEQFF.

The chain links TRBV30 to TRBJ2-3, with D possibly called TRBD1 or TRBD2 (6 bases each). With 3 bases removed from V and 6 bases from J, the gap between germline ends came to 16 bases. Germline V lookup: CDR1 GTSNPN, CDR2 SVGIG (reference sequence). The CDR3 totals 14 residues. CDR3 DNA: TGTGCCTGGAGATCAATCGGGGGCCCCGATACGCAGTATTTT. Translated: CAWRSIGGPDTQYF.

The chain is built from TRBV30 and TRBJ1-5, with D unclear. This CDR3 has 14 residues. V lost 0 bases, J lost 0 bases, and 6 bases lay in between. Germline-derived CDR1 and CDR2 are GTSNPN and SVGIG (reference sequence). The CDR3 is CAWSVMGSNQPQHF. The CDR3, as DNA: TGTGCCTGGAGTGTGATGGGTAGCAATCAGCCCCAGCATTTT.

This chain links TRBV30 with TRBJ2-5; tentatively, D is TRBD2 (6 bases). This CDR3 is 13 amino acids long. The V and J ends lost 3 bases and 7 bases respectively, with 15 bases between them. Germline-derived CDR1 and CDR2 are GTSNPN and SVGIG (reference sequence). CDR3 nucleotide sequence: TGTGCCTGGAGCGGGGGACCCGTGGGGACCCAGTACTTC. Protein sequence: CAWSGGPVGTQYF.

V gene TRBV28 combines with J gene TRBJ2-7; 10 bases agree with TRBD1. The CDR3 covers 14 residues. The junction had 4 bases not matched to a gene; V was cut back by 6 bases and J by 2 bases. Germline V CDR1 and CDR2: MDHEN, SYDVKM. The DNA of the CDR3 is TGTGCCAGCAGACGGGACAGGGGACCCTACGAGCAGTACTTC. It is translated as CASRRDRGPYEQYF.

This clone was seen once. The V gene is TRBV28, the J gene TRBJ2-1, with TRBD2 as a possible D gene (5 bases). Germline CDR1 is MDHEN and CDR2 is SYDVKM. This CDR3 comprises 13 residues. V lost 6 bases, J lost 7 bases, and 13 bases lay in between. CDR3 sequence reads: CASRDSVGNEQFF. In nucleotides, the CDR3 is TGTGCCAGCAGGGACTCCGTGGGGAATGAGCAGTTCTTC.

The CDR3 DNA follows: TGTGCCAGCAGTTCGGGACTAGCGGGGAATGAGCAGTTCTTC. The encoded protein is CASSSGLAGNEQFF. The chain carries TRBV6-5 and TRBJ2-1, with 13 bases that match TRBD2. Germline-derived CDR1 and CDR2 are MNHEY and SVGAGI. V lost 4 bases, J lost 7 bases, and 1 base stayed unmatched. This CDR3 is built from 14 residues.

The V call is TRBV5-6, the J call TRBJ2-7, with 7 bases identical to TRBD1. Per the germline V gene, CDR1 is SGHDT and CDR2 is YYEEEE. CDR3 size: 13 residues. With 4 bases clipped from V and 2 bases from J, the junction kept 3 bases outside the gene matches. The DNA for the CDR3 is TGTGCCAGCAGCGCTACAGGGGCCTACGAGCAGTACTTC. Its translation: CASSATGAYEQYF.

The genes are TRBV15 and TRBJ2-4, with D perhaps matching TRBD1 or TRBD2 (5 bases each). The germline V gene has CDR1 LNHNV and CDR2 YYDKDF (reference sequence). The CDR3 has 16 residues. The V end lost 4 bases, the J end lost 0 bases, and 13 bases lay between the germline ends. CDR3 protein: CATSTGRFGAKNIQYF. CDR3 DNA sequence: TGTGCCACCAGCACAGGGAGATTCGGAGCCAAAAACATTCAGTACTTC.

This sequence joins TRBV28 and TRBJ2-1, with 8 bases identical to TRBD1. The trim removed 6 bases at V and 7 bases at J, leaving 8 bases unmatched. Germline V gives CDR1 MDHEN, CDR2 SYDVKM. The CDR3 sequence is 14 residues long. CDR3 amino acids: CASRTGAQLNEQFF. Written as DNA, the CDR3 is TGTGCCAGCAGGACAGGGGCTCAGTTAAATGAGCAGTTCTTC. The whole variable domain, filled in from reference TRBV28 and TRBJ2-1, reads DVKVTQSSRYLVKRTGEKVFLECVQDMDHENMFWYRQDPGLGLRLIYFSYDVKMKEKGDIPEGYSVSREKKERFSLILESASTNQTSMYLCASRTGAQLNEQFFGPGTRLTVL.

J is TRBJ2-7 and V is TRBV6-1; the D gene could be TRBD1 or TRBD2 (6 bases each). Trimming took off 3 bases at V and 7 bases at J, with 19 bases between the two ends. The CDR3 extends over 15 amino acids. CDR1 and CDR2 from the germline V gene are MNHNS and SASEGT. The DNA for the CDR3 is TGTGCCAGCAGTGAGACAGGTGGGGTCGGAGGGGAGCAGTACTTC. Translated, it gives CASSETGGVGGEQYF.

The genes are TRBV9 and TRBJ2-1, with TRBD1 identical over 10 bases. The CDR3 spans 15 residues. The germline gives CDR1 SGDLS, CDR2 YYNGEE. The V and J ends lost 4 bases and 4 bases, in that order; junction bases with no gene match: 5. CDR3: CASSTQGQGYNEQFF. CDR3 coding DNA: TGTGCCAGCAGCACTCAGGGACAGGGGTACAATGAGCAGTTCTTC.

CDR3 sequence reads: CASSFLAGGLGPYF. CDR3 bases: TGTGCCAGCAGTTTTCTAGCGGGAGGCCTAGGGCCGTACTTC. J is TRBJ2-7 and V is TRBV28, with 11 bases that match TRBD2. CDR3 length equals 14 residues. CDR1 is MDHEN, CDR2 SYDVKM, per germline. V lost 3 bases and J lost 12; bases outside the gene matches: 10. Full variable domain (outside the CDR3, taken from reference TRBV28 and TRBJ2-7): DVKVTQSSRYLVKRTGEKVFLECVQDMDHENMFWYRQDPGLGLRLIYFSYDVKMKEKGDIPEGYSVSREKKERFSLILESASTNQTSMYLCASSFLAGGLGPYFGPGTRLTVT.

V usage is TRBV18 and J usage is TRBJ1-1; D is undetermined. Trimming removed 3 bases at V and 0 bases at J, with 8 bases between. The CDR3 has 14 amino acids. Germline V lookup: CDR1 KGHSH, CDR2 LQKENI. The CDR3 sequence is CASSPNSVNTEAFF. CDR3 DNA: TGTGCCAGCTCACCTAATTCAGTGAACACTGAAGCTTTCTTT.

This sequence joins TRBV5-4 and TRBJ1-1; the match to TRBD1 covers 9 bases. The germline CDR1 and CDR2 sequences are SGHNT and YYREEE (reference sequence). The J segment lost 5 bases and the V segment lost 3 bases, leaving 5 bases of the junction unmatched. The length of the CDR3 is 14 residues. The CDR3 loop is CASSWATGGTEAFF. CDR3 DNA sequence: TGTGCCAGCAGCTGGGCGACAGGGGGGACTGAAGCTTTCTTT. The full variable domain, with the rest looked up from reference TRBV5-4 and TRBJ1-1, is ETGVTQSPTHLIKTRGQQVTLRCSSQSGHNTVSWYQQALGQGPQFIFQYYREEENGRGNFPPRFSGLQFPNYSSELNVNALELDDSALYLCASSWATGGTEAFFGQGTRLTVV.

This clone showed up just once. This sequence joins TRBV7-2 and TRBJ1-2; possibly TRBD1 for D (5 bases). The V gene lost 3 bases and the J gene lost 1 base, with 9 bases spanning the gap. In germline, CDR1 is SGHTA, CDR2 FQGNSA. The CDR3 loop spans 14 amino acids. CDR3 amino acids: CASSLGGLNYGYTF. The CDR3 DNA reads as TGTGCCAGCAGCTTGGGGGGACTTAACTATGGCTACACCTTC.

The chain joins TRBV25-1 to TRBJ1-2, with D possibly being TRBD1 (5 bases). Deletions cut 8 bases from V and 8 bases from J, with 18 bases between. This CDR3 has 13 amino acids. Germline loops: CDR1 MGHDK, CDR2 SYGVNS. CDR3 region: CASRPAGFRGYTF. The CDR3 DNA reads TGTGCCAGCCGCCCCGCAGGGTTTCGGGGCTACACCTTC.